This is a list of T cell receptor beta chains from one sample in a study of identifying expanded T cells in peripheral blood. This table comes from immunoSEQ multiplex PCR, and its TCRdb copy is limited to in-frame clones, with some not included. The sample has around 81,000 clones, about 85% seen once; the top ten hold 3.5% to 5%. Sequencing input: blood. The receptors come from a person aged 18 to 70 in good health. Both conserved end residues are part of each CDR3. D genes are given only for firm matches. Some rows have no size entry. The others give once, few or many, or a class for an expanded clone.

v_gene	j_gene	d_gene	abundance	CDR3aa	CDR3nt
TRBV5-8	TRBJ1-5	TRBD1	.	CASSFLSTGGQPQHF	TGTGCCAGCAGCTTTTTGTCCACAGGGGGACAGCCCCAGCATTTT
TRBV9	TRBJ1-1	TRBD1	.	CASSQMTGETEAFF	TGTGCCAGCAGCCAGATGACAGGGGAGACTGAAGCTTTCTTT
TRBV2	TRBJ1-2	TRBD1	once	CAKKTGDHGYTF	TGTGCCAAAAAGACAGGGGATCATGGCTACACCTTC
TRBV5-1	TRBJ1-3	.	.	CASSLQGRSSGNTIYF	TGCGCCAGCAGCTTACAGGGCCGGAGCTCTGGAAACACCATATATTTT
TRBV18	TRBJ2-7	.	.	CASSPGVQSYEQYF	TGTGCCAGCTCACCCGGGGTACAAAGCTACGAGCAGTACTTC
TRBV7-9	TRBJ1-1	.	.	CASSLFGGTEAFF	TGTGCCAGCAGCTTGTTTGGTGGGACTGAAGCTTTCTTT
TRBV7-9	TRBJ2-1	.	.	CASSQYSSRSSYNEQFF	TGTGCCAGCAGCCAATACAGCTCCAGGAGCTCCTACAATGAGCAGTTCTTC
TRBV7-2	TRBJ2-1	.	.	CASSLNLYEQFF	TGTGCCAGCAGCTTAAACTTATATGAGCAGTTCTTC
TRBV13	TRBJ2-5	TRBD2	.	CASSLGGGYGETQYF	TGTGCCAGCAGCTTGGGCGGGGGGTACGGAGAGACCCAGTACTTC
TRBV6-6	TRBJ1-2	.	once	CASSYQGGYTF	TGTGCCAGCAGTTACCAGGGTGGCTACACCTTC
TRBV5-6	TRBJ2-5	.	.	CASSLGGQATQETQYF	TGTGCCAGCAGCTTGGGGGGCCAAGCCACCCAAGAGACCCAGTACTTC
TRBV7-2	TRBJ2-7	.	.	CASSLAQSNEQYF	TGTGCCAGCAGCTTAGCTCAGTCTAACGAGCAGTACTTC
TRBV19	TRBJ1-6	TRBD1	.	CASSIVDRGYSPLHF	TGTGCCAGTAGTATAGTCGACAGGGGATATTCACCCCTCCACTTT
TRBV6-5	TRBJ2-5	.	.	CASSYASGLETQYF	TGTGCCAGCAGTTACGCCTCCGGACTGGAGACCCAGTACTTC
TRBV6-5	TRBJ2-3	.	once	CASSYAGQATDTQYF	TGTGCCAGCAGTTACGCGGGCCAGGCCACAGATACGCAGTATTTT
TRBV6-4	TRBJ1-6	TRBD1	.	CASSEYGTVGSPLHF	TGTGCCAGCAGTGAATACGGGACAGTAGGTTCACCCCTCCACTTT
TRBV4-1	TRBJ2-7	.	.	CASSPGKGFYEQYF	TGCGCCAGCAGCCCCGGAAAGGGATTCTACGAGCAGTACTTC
TRBV19	TRBJ2-7	.	.	CASSPSPMAYEQYF	TGTGCCAGTAGCCCTTCCCCGATGGCCTACGAGCAGTACTTC
TRBV12-5	TRBJ1-3	TRBD1	.	CASGFSHARQGSTQFSGNTIYF	TGTGCTAGTGGTTTTTCCCATGCGAGACAGGGATCGACACAATTCTCTGGAAACACCATATATTTT
TRBV6-5	TRBJ2-7	.	.	CASSVSAGYEQYF	TGTGCCAGCAGCGTCTCGGCCGGGTACGAGCAGTACTTC
TRBV4-1	TRBJ2-4	.	.	CASSQPKDGLAKNIQYF	TGCGCCAGCAGCCAACCAAAGGACGGTCTAGCCAAAAACATTCAGTACTTC
TRBV27	TRBJ1-4	TRBD1	.	CASSSQGPREKLFF	TGTGCCAGCAGTTCACAGGGGCCTCGTGAAAAACTGTTTTTT
TRBV5-1	TRBJ1-1	TRBD1	.	CASSAGTGGYGAEAFF	TGCGCCAGCAGCGCGGGGACAGGGGGCTATGGAGCCGAAGCTTTCTTT
TRBV18	TRBJ2-7	.	.	CASSPIVQGYEQYF	TGTGCCAGCTCACCGATCGTGCAGGGCTACGAGCAGTACTTC
TRBV2	TRBJ1-1	TRBD1	.	CASRDTKLNRDSKMNTEAFF	TGTGCCAGCAGAGACACAAAATTAAACCGGGACAGTAAGATGAACACTGAAGCTTTCTTT
TRBV7-3	TRBJ2-1	TRBD1	once	CASSFAGTGYNEQFF	TGTGCCAGCAGCTTTGCCGGGACAGGGTACAATGAGCAGTTCTTC
TRBV5-8	TRBJ2-6	.	once	CASSFRGVPRANVLTF	TGTGCCAGCAGCTTTCGAGGGGTCCCTCGGGCCAACGTCCTGACTTTC
TRBV7-2	TRBJ2-5	TRBD1	once	CASSLTGDIQGTQYF	TGTGCCAGCAGCTTGACAGGGGATATCCAAGGGACCCAGTACTTC
TRBV30	TRBJ1-2	TRBD1	.	CAWSARQGAGYGYTF	TGTGCCTGGAGTGCCCGACAGGGCGCGGGCTATGGCTACACCTTC
TRBV4-1	TRBJ2-5	.	.	CASSQRRTEQETQYF	TGCGCCAGCAGCCAAAGACGGACAGAACAAGAGACCCAGTACTTC
TRBV4-3	TRBJ1-2	.	.	CASSPTLLGGYTF	TGCGCCAGCAGCCCCACTCTCCTCGGGGGCTACACCTTC
TRBV20-1	TRBJ1-1	.	.	CSARRTEAFF	TGCAGTGCCCGGAGGACGGAAGCTTTCTTT
TRBV27	TRBJ2-7	TRBD1	.	CASSSLTGGYYEQYF	TGTGCCAGCAGCTCACTCACAGGGGGCTACTACGAGCAGTACTTC
TRBV7-8	TRBJ1-4	TRBD1	.	CASSLEGWGQNEKLFF	TGTGCCAGCAGCTTAGAGGGGTGGGGACAGAATGAAAAACTGTTTTTT
TRBV7-2	TRBJ2-7	TRBD1	.	CASSLRTSYGTAYEQYF	TGTGCCAGCAGCTTACGTACCTCTTACGGGACAGCCTACGAGCAGTACTTC
TRBV7-9	TRBJ2-2	.	once	CASRDSTTGELFF	TGTGCCAGCCGGGACTCAACCACCGGGGAGCTGTTTTTT
TRBV25-1	TRBJ1-4	TRBD1	.	CASSELGTGSEKLFF	TGTGCCAGCAGTGAATTGGGGACAGGGTCTGAAAAACTGTTTTTT